Below, one T cell receptor (beta chain) is given with its context. The method was immunoSEQ multiplex PCR; TCRdb's version includes in-frame clones alone and lacks a portion of them. In the table there are around 48,000 clones, around four fifths of which are singletons. These data are taken from a study of PD-1 blockade in mismatch repair-deficient tumors. The V end was cut by 3 bases, the J end by 8 bases, with 21 bases between. Looked up from germline, CDR1 is SGDLS and CDR2 is YYNGEE. The CDR3 totals 16 residues. The material sequenced was peripheral blood, taken 4 weeks after starting pembrolizumab. The TCR comes from an adult with mismatch repair-deficient cancer. J is TRBJ2-1 and V is TRBV9; a possible D gene is TRBD2 (5 bases). CDR3 nucleotides: TGTGCCAGCAGCGAGTCGAGGGAAAGGTCTATTGATGAGCAGTTCTTC. This translates into CASSESRERSIDEQFF. The variable domain in full, completed from reference TRBV9 and TRBJ2-1, reads DSGVTQTPKHLITATGQRVTLRCSPRSGDLSVYWYQQSLDQGLQFLIQYYNGEERAKGNILERFSAQQFPDLHSELNLSSLELGDSALYFCASSESRERSIDEQFFGPGTRLTVL.